This entry lists 6 T cell receptor beta chains sequenced from one sample in a study of T cell responses to AZD1222 COVID-19 vaccine. Generated by immunoSEQ multiplex PCR, the TCRdb table keeps only in-frame clones and is missing some. The table records about 94,000 clones, 85% of them present only once. The material sequenced was peripheral blood, taken 28 days after the second AZD1222 dose. Source of these receptors: an adult who received the AZD1222 COVID-19 vaccine.

In its sample, this clone was seen a few times. J is TRBJ1-5 and V is TRBV19, with 8 bases matching TRBD1. V shed 6 bases, J shed 1 base, and the junction held 5 bases outside the gene matches. The CDR3 runs 15 residues. Germline values: CDR1 LNHDA, CDR2 SQIVND (reference sequence). CDR3 residues: CASSPDRGSNQPQHF. The CDR3, as DNA: TGTGCCAGTAGCCCCGACAGGGGAAGCAATCAGCCCCAGCATTTT.

V usage is TRBV5-1 and J usage is TRBJ2-7; D is unclear. CDR1 and CDR2 (germline): SGHRS, YFSETQ. There are 14 residues in the CDR3. Trimming stripped 3 bases from V and 5 bases from J, with 15 bases between. The CDR3 coding sequence is TGCGCCAGCAGCTCTCGACTCTCCAGCCACGAGCAGTACTTC. Its translation: CASSSRLSSHEQYF.

This sequence joins TRBV5-1 and TRBJ1-1, with TRBD1 identical over 8 bases. The ends lost 4 bases at V and 1 base at J; junction bases unmatched: 3. The V gene's germline CDR1 is SGHRS and CDR2 YFSETQ. This CDR3 region has 14 residues. This CDR3 is CASSRTGQNTEAFF. The DNA of the CDR3 is TGCGCCAGCAGCCGGACAGGGCAGAACACTGAAGCTTTCTTT.

CDR3 nucleotides: TGTGCCAGTAGTAGCGGGGGGGCCTTGGAGACCCAGTACTTC. Translated, it gives CASSSGGALETQYF. This chain connects TRBV19 to TRBJ2-5, with 9 positions matching TRBD2. The J segment lost 5 bases and the V segment lost 4 bases, leaving 5 bases of the junction unmatched. This CDR3 region has 14 residues. Germline assignment: CDR1 LNHDA and CDR2 SQIVND (reference sequence). Combining the CDR3 with reference TRBV19 and TRBJ2-5 gives the whole variable domain DGGITQSPKYLFRKEGQNVTLSCEQNLNHDAMYWYRQDPGQGLRLIYYSQIVNDFQKGDIAEGYSVSREKKESFPLTVTSAQKNPTAFYLCASSSGGALETQYFGPGTRLLVL.

J is TRBJ1-1 and V is TRBV2; the match to TRBD1 covers 7 bases. CDR1 is SNHLY, CDR2 FYNNEI, per germline. Germline trimming cut 4 bases from V and 6 bases from J; bases unmatched to any gene: 11. This CDR3 is 15 amino acids long. The CDR3 spells CASSGIRGPRAEAFF. For the CDR3, the DNA is TGTGCCAGCAGTGGTATAAGGGGGCCGCGGGCTGAAGCTTTCTTT. Full variable domain (rest looked up from reference TRBV2 and TRBJ1-1): EPEVTQTPSHQVTQMGQEVILRCVPISNHLYFYWYRQILGQKVEFLVSFYNNEISEKSEIFDDQFSVERPDGSNFTLKIRSTKLEDSAMYFCASSGIRGPRAEAFFGQGTRLTVV.

The chain employs TRBV4-3 and TRBJ2-4; no clear D gene. V lost 1 base and J lost 2, with 9 bases in between. Germline loops: CDR1 LGHNA, CDR2 YSLEER. The CDR3 covers 15 residues. The CDR3 coding sequence is TGCGCCAGCAGCCAAGCACGTGGGACCAAAAACATTCAGTACTTC. As protein: CASSQARGTKNIQYF.